The 25 T cell receptor beta chains presented below share a single source sample, sequenced in a study of blood T cells in healthy people across ages. A J-beta primer mix and a sample-barcoded 5' primer were used in a second PCR of roughly 6 to 11 cycles. From the 5' RACE reads, TCRdb called clonotypes with MiXCR, one entry per CDR3 protein. The data contain hundreds of thousands of distinct CDR3 sequences, about 42% of them singletons. Input material: blood. The receptors shown here come from a man aged 60 to 69 in good health.

V usage is TRBV7-2 and J usage is TRBJ2-7; 12 bases are a match to TRBD1. The CDR3 is 16 amino acids. CDR1 and CDR2 from the germline V gene are SGHTA and FQGNSA. Unmatched junction bases numbered 13, after V lost 7 bases and J lost 6 bases. This CDR3 is CASTEKPGQGASEQYF. The CDR3 DNA reads TGTGCCAGCACCGAAAAGCCGGGACAGGGGGCTAGCGAGCAGTACTTC.

This clonotype was counted a few times. The V and J genes are TRBV20-1 and TRBJ2-5; 8 bases agree with TRBD1. The CDR3 is 12 amino acids. Germline lookup yields CDR1 DFQATT and CDR2 SNEGSKA (reference sequence). Trimming cost V 6 bases and J 4 bases; bases outside gene matches: 4. CDR3 protein: CSAGQGRETQYF. Written as DNA, the CDR3 is TGCAGTGCAGGACAGGGACGAGAGACCCAGTACTTC.

Comment on this clonotype: A junction boundary mismatches the germline segment, possibly from a read error. The chain is built from TRBV19 and TRBJ1-6; D gene ambiguous. CDR1 is LNHDA and CDR2 is SQIVND in the germline V gene (reference sequence). The length of the CDR3 is 17 residues. CDR3 sequence: CACSIGRTNLANSPLHF. CDR3 DNA: TGTGCCTGTAGTATCGGTCGGACTAATCTCGCCAATTCACCCCTCCACTTT.

A note on this clonotype: One end of the junction fails to match germline, which may point to a read error. The chain carries TRBV5-1 and TRBJ2-7; D call uncertain. Germline loops: CDR1 SGHRS, CDR2 YFSETQ. The length of the CDR3 is 14 residues. In nucleotides, the CDR3 is TGCGCCAGCAGCTCGGGTATGCCGGGCTACGAGCGGTACTTC. Translating gives CASSSGMPGYERYF.

This clonotype appeared a few times. This chain uses TRBV7-2 with TRBJ2-4, with D perhaps assigned TRBD1 or TRBD2 (6 bases each). V lost 5 bases to trimming and J lost 6 bases, with 14 bases between them. CDR3 length: 14 residues. CDR1 and CDR2 (germline): SGHTA, FQGNSA. CDR3 sequence reads: CASSRRDTPNIQYF. DNA for the CDR3: TGTGCCAGCAGCAGGCGGGACACACCAAACATTCAGTACTTC.

The rearrangement links TRBV6-1 to TRBJ2-7; a possible D gene is TRBD2 (7 bases). CDR1 is MNHNS, CDR2 SASEGT, per germline. CDR3 length: 15 amino acids. Trimming took off 4 bases at V and 2 bases at J, with 15 bases between the two ends. CDR3: CASSAGAGATYEQYF. Written as DNA, the CDR3 is TGTGCCAGCAGTGCCGGGGCGGGGGCCACCTACGAGCAGTACTTC.

The J gene is TRBJ2-2, the V gene TRBV6-2 or TRBV6-3; D is ambiguous. Per the germline V gene, CDR1 is MNHEY and CDR2 is SVGEGT. The length of the CDR3 is 13 residues. The germline V and J ends were trimmed by 7 bases and 4 bases, with 10 bases remaining between them. Here the CDR3 reads CASTDSGTGELFF. The CDR3 nucleotides read TGTGCCAGCACCGACTCGGGCACCGGGGAGCTGTTTTTT.

There are a few counts of this clonotype. CDR3: CASSYYLDRTDTQYF. The CDR3 DNA follows: TGTGCCAGCAGCTATTACCTGGATCGCACAGATACGCAGTATTTT. The rearrangement uses TRBV7-2 and TRBJ2-3; D ambiguous. V was cut by 4 bases and J by 1 base, with 12 bases left in between. The CDR3 has 15 amino acids. Per germline, CDR1 SGHTA and CDR2 FQGNSA.

A few counts support this clonotype. This chain connects TRBV7-8 to TRBJ2-7, with TRBD1 identical over 10 bases. The CDR3 loop spans 15 amino acids. Germline V gene data show CDR1 as SGHVS and CDR2 as FQNEAQ. J lost 2 bases, V lost 1 base, and 2 bases had no gene match. CDR3 sequence reads: CASSLVGQGTYEQYF. CDR3 nucleotides: TGTGCCAGCAGCTTAGTGGGACAGGGGACCTACGAGCAGTACTTC.

The chain carries TRBV2 and TRBJ2-7, with 10 nucleotides matching TRBD1. The CDR3 runs to 16 residues. CDR1 and CDR2 (germline): SNHLY, FYNNEI. The junction had 11 bases not matched to a gene; V was cut back by 6 bases and J by 3 bases. The CDR3: CASRARTGTGVYEQYF. The CDR3, as DNA: TGTGCCAGCAGAGCCCGAACCGGGACAGGGGTCTACGAGCAGTACTTC.

At least ten counts were recorded for this clonotype. One junction end does not reproduce the germline sequence, and a read error may be involved. The rearrangement uses TRBV4-3 and TRBJ2-5; the D gene is possibly TRBD2 (6 bases). Germline V gene sequence: CDR1 LGHNA, CDR2 YSLEER. The CDR3 is 14 amino acids. The CDR3 nucleotides read TGTGCCAGCAGCCAAGCGGGTAGCCAAGAGACCCAGTACTTC. As protein: CASSQAGSQETQYF.

The chain links TRBV29-1 to TRBJ1-4; weak D call: TRBD1 (6 bases). Per germline, CDR1 SQVTM and CDR2 ANQGSEA. The CDR3 runs 12 residues. Trimming took 6 bases from V and 4 from J, leaving 9 bases between them. The CDR3 DNA sequence: TGCAGCGTCCGACAGGATAATGAAAAACTGTTTTTT. This gives the protein CSVRQDNEKLFF.

The chain has TRBV7-9 and TRBJ2-2, with D perhaps matching TRBD1 (6 bases). The CDR3 length is 14 residues. The germline V gene encodes CDR1 SEHNR and CDR2 FQNEAQ (reference sequence). V was trimmed by 5 bases and J by 3 bases, leaving 10 bases between them. CDR3 protein: CASSQGQDTGELFF. The CDR3 region has the DNA TGTGCCAGCAGCCAGGGGCAGGACACCGGGGAGCTGTTTTTT.

This clonotype turned up a few times. The chain employs TRBV29-1 and TRBJ1-5, with D unclear. The CDR3 runs 15 residues. V lost 2 bases and J lost 3, with 14 bases in between. From germline, CDR1 is SQVTM and CDR2 ANQGSEA. The CDR3 reads CSVESREGSNQPQHF. Here the CDR3 DNA reads TGCAGCGTTGAATCTCGCGAGGGATCCAATCAGCCCCAGCATTTT.

This chain links TRBV27 with TRBJ2-7; 7 bases are shared with TRBD2. The V gene's germline CDR1 is MNHEY and CDR2 SMNVEV (reference sequence). With 0 bases clipped from V and 2 bases from J, the junction kept 13 bases outside the gene matches. This CDR3 region has 18 residues. The DNA for the CDR3 is TGTGCCAGCAGTTTATCACGGGAGGACGTCAGGGCTCCCTACGAGCAGTACTTC. This encodes CASSLSREDVRAPYEQYF.

This clonotype was observed a handful of times. V usage is TRBV15 and J usage is TRBJ2-5; perhaps TRBD1 as D (6 bases). The V and J ends lost 5 bases and 4 bases respectively, with 14 bases between them. Germline V gene sequence: CDR1 LNHNV, CDR2 YYDKDF (reference sequence). The CDR3 sequence is 14 residues long. The CDR3 DNA reads as TGTGCCACCAGCGGCTACAGGGCTGGAGAGACCCAGTACTTC. This translates into CATSGYRAGETQYF.

The gene calls are TRBV7-8 and TRBJ2-7, with D possibly being TRBD1 (6 bases). This CDR3 spans 14 amino acids. Germline values: CDR1 SGHVS, CDR2 FQNEAQ. The V end was cut by 1 base, the J end by 6 bases, with 13 bases between. The CDR3 DNA is TGTGCCAGCAGCTTAGACAAGCAGGGGTCCGAGCAGTACTTC. This translates into CASSLDKQGSEQYF. Complete variable domain (other parts from reference TRBV7-8 and TRBJ2-7): GAGVSQSPRYKVAKRGQDVALRCDPISGHVSLFWYQQALGQGPEFLTYFQNEAQLDKSGLPSDRFFAERPEGSVSTLKIQRTQQEDSAVYLCASSLDKQGSEQYFGPGTRLTVT.

About this clonotype: A much bigger clone sits one base away, suggesting this may be a read error. This rearrangement joins TRBV5-4 to TRBJ2-6, with D hard to call. The CDR3 consists of 15 residues. Germline values: CDR1 SGHNT, CDR2 YYREEE (reference sequence). Trimming took 2 bases from V and 0 from J, leaving 6 bases between them. CDR3 amino acids: CASSFPVSGANVLTF. The CDR3 region has the DNA TGTGCCAGCAGCTTCCCGGTCTCTGGGGCCAACGTCCTGACTTTC.

V usage is TRBV19 and J usage is TRBJ2-1, with no clear D. V shed 4 bases and J shed 6 bases, with 13 bases lying between them. This CDR3 is built from 14 residues. The germline V gene encodes CDR1 LNHDA and CDR2 SQIVND (reference sequence). The CDR3 spells CASSRGIQFNEQFF. The CDR3 coding sequence is TGTGCCAGTAGTAGGGGAATTCAGTTCAATGAGCAGTTCTTC.

The rearrangement links TRBV9 to TRBJ2-1; a possible D gene is TRBD2 (6 bases). This CDR3 region has 15 residues. The V and J ends lost 3 bases and 4 bases respectively, with 14 bases between them. CDR1 SGDLS and CDR2 YYNGEE come from the germline V gene. CDR3 amino acids: CASSGTDGGYNEQFF. The CDR3 bases are TGTGCCAGCAGCGGAACCGACGGAGGGTACAATGAGCAGTTCTTC.

This clonotype was counted only a few times. J is TRBJ1-1 and V is TRBV4-1; tentatively, D is TRBD1 (5 bases). This CDR3 contains 15 residues. The V gene's germline CDR1 is MGHRA and CDR2 YSYEKL. V shed 1 base and J shed 0 bases, with 9 bases lying between them. The CDR3 spells CASSQVGAMNTEAFF. Here the CDR3 DNA reads TGCGCCAGCAGCCAAGTTGGGGCAATGAACACTGAAGCTTTCTTT.

J is TRBJ2-4 and V is TRBV4-1; 8 bases align to TRBD1. The DNA matches TRBJ2-7 better at its end, which makes the J call doubtful. This CDR3 contains 15 residues. CDR1 MGHRA and CDR2 YSYEKL come from the germline V gene. The CDR3 sequence: CASSQDLGTGYEQYF. CDR3 coding DNA: TGCGCCAGCAGCCAAGATCTGGGGACAGGCTACGAGCAGTACTTC.

The chain combines TRBV7-3 with TRBJ2-5; 8 bases are shared with TRBD1. The end of the DNA fits TRBJ2-7 better, so the J call may be wrong. The CDR3 totals 15 residues. The germline V gene encodes CDR1 SGHTA and CDR2 FQGTGA. CDR3 amino acids: CASSPNGQGEYEQYF. CDR3 DNA: TGTGCCAGCAGCCCCAATGGACAGGGTGAATACGAGCAGTACTTC.

The chain has TRBV9 and TRBJ2-7; the D gene could be TRBD1 or TRBD2 (5 bases each). Germline CDR1 reads SGDLS; CDR2 reads YYNGEE. This CDR3 spans 14 amino acids. Trimming removed 4 bases from V and 2 bases from J, with 13 bases in between. CDR3 sequence: CASSPGTVAYEQYF. CDR3 nucleotide sequence: TGTGCCAGCAGCCCCGGGACGGTTGCCTACGAGCAGTACTTC.

The chain combines TRBV11-2 with TRBJ2-5, with TRBD2 identical over 7 bases. The V gene end was trimmed by 5 bases and the J gene end by 7 bases; junction bases not matched to a gene: 7. CDR1 is SGHAT, CDR2 FQNNGV, per germline. The CDR3 is 13 amino acids. The CDR3, as DNA: TGTGCCAGCAGCGGGAGGGCGGTGGGGACCCAGTACTTC. Translating it yields CASSGRAVGTQYF.